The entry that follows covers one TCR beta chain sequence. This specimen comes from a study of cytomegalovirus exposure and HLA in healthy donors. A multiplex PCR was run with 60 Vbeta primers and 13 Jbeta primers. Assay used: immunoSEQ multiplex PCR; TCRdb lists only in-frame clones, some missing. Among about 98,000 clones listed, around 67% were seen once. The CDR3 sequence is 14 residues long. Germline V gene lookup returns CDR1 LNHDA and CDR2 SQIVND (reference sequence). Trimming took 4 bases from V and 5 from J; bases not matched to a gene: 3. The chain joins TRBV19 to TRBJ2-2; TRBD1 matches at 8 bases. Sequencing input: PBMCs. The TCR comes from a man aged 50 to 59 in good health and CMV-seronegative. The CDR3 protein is CASSNRGETGELFF. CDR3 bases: TGTGCCAGTAGTAACAGGGGGGAAACCGGGGAGCTGTTTTTT.